This T cell receptor beta chain emerged from a study of blood T cell repertoires in COVID-19. About the research overall: Donors in the United States, Italy and Spain gave samples during acute or convalescent COVID-19. PBMCs, B-cell-depleted T cells, or T cells provided the cDNA or gDNA that made up the material.

Patients in Seattle were enrolled during active infection, then followed longitudinally. This CDR3 region has 13 residues. Looked up from germline, CDR1 is LGHNA and CDR2 is YSLEER. Trimming took off 4 bases at V and 4 bases at J, with 10 bases between the two ends. Original data processing: The authors estimated nucleated cell counts from reference gene primer amplification. Measured with immunoSEQ multiplex PCR; TCRdb has only the in-frame clones, and not every one. V, J and clone size reflect that table, while D and trimming were determined from the DNA. Here the sample spans over 200,000 clones, 75% to 85% being singletons.

V and J are TRBV4-3 and TRBJ1-2, with D tentatively TRBD1 (5 bases). The material sequenced was peripheral blood. This receptor was identified in a woman aged 25 to 39 with COVID-19, enrolled during active disease. CDR3 loop: CASSRGDSYGYTF. CDR3 bases: TGCGCCAGCAGCCGGGGGGATTCCTATGGCTACACCTTC.